This TCR beta chain was profiled in a study of T cells in tuberculosis. The study's findings and limits: Active tuberculosis patients had shorter CDR3-alpha; the beta difference was nonsignificant. Samples were chosen by availability of cryopreserved specimens.

Sample time point: new active TB diagnosis, blood taken before or within 7 days of starting treatment. Each donor contributed about 100,000 T cells on average, unsorted. The CDR3 has 13 residues. The germline gives CDR1 SGHRS, CDR2 YFSETQ. The V and J ends lost 1 base and 4 bases respectively, with 8 bases between them. Sequencing was performed with immunoSEQ multiplex PCR; in TCRdb, only in-frame clones are kept and a portion is missing. The sample holds under 30,000 clones; roughly nine tenths are singletons and the top ten take 5.5% to 8%. As to this clone: Its antigen is not known.

The TCR originated in an adult with tuberculosis. The material sequenced was PBMCs, taken at tuberculosis diagnosis. The rearrangement uses TRBV5-1 and TRBJ1-1; D unclear. The CDR3 spells CASSLRGSTEAFF. DNA of the CDR3: TGCGCCAGCAGCTTGAGAGGGTCCACTGAAGCTTTCTTT.